This T cell receptor (beta chain) was retrieved from a study of shared clonotypes between healthy human individuals. Findings and caveats of the study: Of the naive CD4 clonotypes, roughly 5% were shared across several donors. Memory subsets generally showed lower estimated richness than naive subsets.

On this clone: Antigen unknown.

This CDR3 has 12 amino acids. Trimming stripped 2 bases from V and 5 bases from J, with 3 bases between. Germline-derived CDR1 and CDR2 are SGHAT and FQNNGV. A deep-level run was used for the assay. The assay was immunoSEQ multiplex PCR, and TCRdb's table has in-frame clones only and misses some. The sample shows 2 million to 2.5 million clones, 85% to 95% of them seen only once. The rearrangement joins TRBV11-2 to TRBJ2-2; D not resolved. Sequencing was done on a sample of naive CD4+ T cells from PBMCs. Subset given: CD45RA+ positively selected. The sequence came from a man aged 18 to 29 in good health. Some clones in this sample may be carry-over from other donors' samples. Here the CDR3 reads CASSLSTGELFF. The CDR3 DNA is TGTGCCAGCAGCTTATCTACCGGGGAGCTGTTTTTT.